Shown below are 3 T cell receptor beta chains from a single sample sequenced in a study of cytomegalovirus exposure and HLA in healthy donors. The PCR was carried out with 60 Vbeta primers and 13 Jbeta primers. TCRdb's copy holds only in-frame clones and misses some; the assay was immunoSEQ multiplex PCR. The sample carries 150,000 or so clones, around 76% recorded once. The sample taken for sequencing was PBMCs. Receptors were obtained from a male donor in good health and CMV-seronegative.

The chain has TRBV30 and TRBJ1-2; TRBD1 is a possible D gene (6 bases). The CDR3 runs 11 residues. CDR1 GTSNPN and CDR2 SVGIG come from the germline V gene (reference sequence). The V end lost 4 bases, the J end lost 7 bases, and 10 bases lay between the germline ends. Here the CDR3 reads CAWTEGGGYTF. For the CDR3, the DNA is TGTGCCTGGACGGAAGGGGGTGGCTACACCTTC.

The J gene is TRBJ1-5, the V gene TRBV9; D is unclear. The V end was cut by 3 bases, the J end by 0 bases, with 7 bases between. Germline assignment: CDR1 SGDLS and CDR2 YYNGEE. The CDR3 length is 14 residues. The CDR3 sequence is CASSDRDSNQPQHF. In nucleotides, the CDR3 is TGTGCCAGCAGCGACCGGGATAGCAATCAGCCCCAGCATTTT. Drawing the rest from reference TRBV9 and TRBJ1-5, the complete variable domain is DSGVTQTPKHLITATGQRVTLRCSPRSGDLSVYWYQQSLDQGLQFLIQYYNGEERAKGNILERFSAQQFPDLHSELNLSSLELGDSALYFCASSDRDSNQPQHFGDGTRLSIL.

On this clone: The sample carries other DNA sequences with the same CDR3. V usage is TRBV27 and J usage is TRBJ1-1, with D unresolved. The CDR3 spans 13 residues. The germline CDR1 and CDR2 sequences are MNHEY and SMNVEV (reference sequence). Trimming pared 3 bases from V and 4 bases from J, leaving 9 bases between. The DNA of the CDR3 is TGTGCCAGCAGTTTGTTGCGTGGCACTGAAGCTTTCTTT. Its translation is CASSLLRGTEAFF.